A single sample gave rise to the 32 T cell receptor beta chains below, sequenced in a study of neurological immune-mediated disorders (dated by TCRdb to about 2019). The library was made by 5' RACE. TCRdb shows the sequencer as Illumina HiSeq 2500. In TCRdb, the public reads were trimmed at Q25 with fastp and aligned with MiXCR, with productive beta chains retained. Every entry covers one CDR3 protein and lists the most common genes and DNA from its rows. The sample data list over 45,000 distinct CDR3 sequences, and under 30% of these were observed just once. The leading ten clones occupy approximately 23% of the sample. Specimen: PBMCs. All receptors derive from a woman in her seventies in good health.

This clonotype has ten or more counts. Here the CDR3 DNA reads TGTGCCAGCAGCGTAGCTACCTCCTCCTACGAGCAGTACTTC. Its translation: CASSVATSSYEQYF. The chain recombines TRBV9 with TRBJ2-7, with D unclear. Germline V CDR1 and CDR2: SGDLS, YYNGEE. V was trimmed by 0 bases and J by 0 bases, leaving 7 bases between them. This CDR3 has 14 residues.

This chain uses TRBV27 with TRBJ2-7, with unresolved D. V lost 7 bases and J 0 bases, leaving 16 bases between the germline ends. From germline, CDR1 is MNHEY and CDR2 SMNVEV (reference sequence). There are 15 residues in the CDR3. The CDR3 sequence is CASISPRSGSYEQYF. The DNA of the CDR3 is TGTGCCAGCATATCCCCGAGAAGTGGCTCCTACGAGCAGTACTTC.

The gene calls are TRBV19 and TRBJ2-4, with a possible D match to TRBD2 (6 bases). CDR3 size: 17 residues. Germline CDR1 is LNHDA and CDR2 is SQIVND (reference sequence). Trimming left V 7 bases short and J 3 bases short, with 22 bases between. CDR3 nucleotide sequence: TGTGCCAGTACAAATAACGGGCGGGGAGGTAACAAAAACATTCAGTACTTC. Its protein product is CASTNNGRGGNKNIQYF.

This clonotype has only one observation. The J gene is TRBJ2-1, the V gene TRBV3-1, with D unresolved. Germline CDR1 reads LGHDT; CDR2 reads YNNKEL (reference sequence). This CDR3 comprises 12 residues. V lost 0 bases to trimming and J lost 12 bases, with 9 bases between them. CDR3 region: CASSQERALQFF. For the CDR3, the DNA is TGTGCCAGCAGCCAAGAAAGGGCCCTGCAGTTCTTC.

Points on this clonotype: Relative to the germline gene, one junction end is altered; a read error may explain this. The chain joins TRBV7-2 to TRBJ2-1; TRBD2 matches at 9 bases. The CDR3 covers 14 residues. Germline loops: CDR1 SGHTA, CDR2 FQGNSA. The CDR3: CASRGTSRTNDQFF. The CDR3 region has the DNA TGTGCCAGCCGGGGGACTAGCCGCACCAATGACCAGTTCTTC.

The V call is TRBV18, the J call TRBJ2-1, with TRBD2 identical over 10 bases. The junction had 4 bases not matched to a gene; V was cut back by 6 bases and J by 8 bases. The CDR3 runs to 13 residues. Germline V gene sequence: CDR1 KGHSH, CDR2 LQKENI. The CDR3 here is CASSGGTSDEQFF. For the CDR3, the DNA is TGTGCCAGCTCCGGCGGGACTAGCGATGAGCAGTTCTTC.

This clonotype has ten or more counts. CDR3 loop: CASSPGLAGGSGETQYF. DNA for the CDR3: TGCGCCAGCAGCCCAGGACTAGCGGGAGGTTCGGGGGAGACCCAGTACTTC. The chain recombines TRBV5-1 with TRBJ2-5; TRBD2 aligns across 14 bases. The trim removed 4 bases at V and 5 bases at J, leaving 10 bases unmatched. This CDR3 is built from 17 residues. CDR1 and CDR2 from the germline V gene are SGHRS and YFSETQ.

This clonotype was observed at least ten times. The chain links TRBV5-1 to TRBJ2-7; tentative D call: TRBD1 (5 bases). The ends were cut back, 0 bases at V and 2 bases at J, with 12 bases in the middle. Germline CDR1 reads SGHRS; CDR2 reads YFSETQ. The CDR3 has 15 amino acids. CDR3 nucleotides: TGCGCCAGCAGCTTGGGTACAGGCCCAGCCTACGAGCAGTACTTC. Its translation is CASSLGTGPAYEQYF.

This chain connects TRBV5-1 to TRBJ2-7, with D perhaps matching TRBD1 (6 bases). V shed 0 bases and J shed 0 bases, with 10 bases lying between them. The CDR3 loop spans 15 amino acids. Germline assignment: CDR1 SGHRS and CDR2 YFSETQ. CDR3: CASSLDRATSYEQYF. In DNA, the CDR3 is TGCGCCAGCAGCTTGGACAGGGCGACCTCCTACGAGCAGTACTTC.

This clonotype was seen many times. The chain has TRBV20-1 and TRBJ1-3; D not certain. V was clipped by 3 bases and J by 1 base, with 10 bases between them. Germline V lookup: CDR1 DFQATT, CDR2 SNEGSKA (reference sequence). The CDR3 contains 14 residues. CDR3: CSASAANSGNTIYF. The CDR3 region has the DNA TGCAGTGCTAGTGCGGCAAATTCTGGAAACACCATATATTTT.

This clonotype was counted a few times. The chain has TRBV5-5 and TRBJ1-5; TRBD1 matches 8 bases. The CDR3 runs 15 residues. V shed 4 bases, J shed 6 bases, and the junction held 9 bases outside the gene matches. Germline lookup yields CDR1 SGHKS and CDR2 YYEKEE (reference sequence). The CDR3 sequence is CASSPDRGGAQPQHF. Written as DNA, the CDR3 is TGTGCCAGCAGCCCCGACAGGGGAGGTGCTCAGCCCCAGCATTTT.

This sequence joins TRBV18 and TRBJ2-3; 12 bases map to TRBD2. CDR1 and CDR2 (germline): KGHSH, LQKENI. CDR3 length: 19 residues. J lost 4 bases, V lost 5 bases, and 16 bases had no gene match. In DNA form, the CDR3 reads TGTGCCAGCTCAACGAGGACTAGCGGGGACGCCTTACCGTCAGATACGCAGTATTTT. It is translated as CASSTRTSGDALPSDTQYF.

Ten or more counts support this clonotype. Here the CDR3 reads CASSAGLVLDEQFF. In nucleotides, the CDR3 is TGCGCCAGCAGCGCGGGACTAGTTTTGGATGAGCAGTTCTTC. This sequence joins TRBV5-1 and TRBJ2-1; 8 bases match TRBD2. The CDR3 is 14 amino acids. Germline CDR1 SGHRS, CDR2 YFSETQ. Trimming at V came to 4 bases and at J to 8 bases, leaving 8 bases not matched to a gene.

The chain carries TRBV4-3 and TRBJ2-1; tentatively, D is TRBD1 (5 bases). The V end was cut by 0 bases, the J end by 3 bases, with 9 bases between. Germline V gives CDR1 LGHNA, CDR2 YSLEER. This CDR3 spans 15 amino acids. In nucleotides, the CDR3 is TGCGCCAGCAGCCAAGATTTGGACATCTACAATGAGCAGTTCTTC. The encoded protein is CASSQDLDIYNEQFF.

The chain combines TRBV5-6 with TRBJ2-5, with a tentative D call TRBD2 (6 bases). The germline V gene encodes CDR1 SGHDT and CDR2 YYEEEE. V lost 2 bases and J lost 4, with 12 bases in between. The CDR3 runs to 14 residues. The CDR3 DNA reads TGTGCCAGCAGCTTCCGGGACGGGAGAGAGACCCAGTACTTC. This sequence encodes CASSFRDGRETQYF.

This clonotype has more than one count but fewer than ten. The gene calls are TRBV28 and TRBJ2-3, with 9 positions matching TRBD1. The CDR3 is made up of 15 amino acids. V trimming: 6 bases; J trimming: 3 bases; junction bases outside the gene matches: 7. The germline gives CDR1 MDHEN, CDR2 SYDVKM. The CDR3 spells CASRQQGAGTDTQYF. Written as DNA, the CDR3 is TGTGCCAGCAGGCAACAGGGGGCCGGAACAGATACGCAGTATTTT.

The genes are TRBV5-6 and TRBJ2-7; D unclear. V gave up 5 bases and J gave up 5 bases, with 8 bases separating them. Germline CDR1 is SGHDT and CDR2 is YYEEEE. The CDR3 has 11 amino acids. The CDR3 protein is CASSLRDEQYF. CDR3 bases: TGTGCCAGCAGTCTAAGGGACGAGCAGTACTTC.

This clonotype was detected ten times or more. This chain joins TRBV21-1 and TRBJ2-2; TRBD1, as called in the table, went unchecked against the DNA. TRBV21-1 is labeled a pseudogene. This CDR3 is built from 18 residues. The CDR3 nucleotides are TGTGCCAGCAGCGCCCCCGGATGGTGGGACAGGGATACCGGGGAGCTGTTTTTT. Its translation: CASSAPGWWDRDTGELFF.

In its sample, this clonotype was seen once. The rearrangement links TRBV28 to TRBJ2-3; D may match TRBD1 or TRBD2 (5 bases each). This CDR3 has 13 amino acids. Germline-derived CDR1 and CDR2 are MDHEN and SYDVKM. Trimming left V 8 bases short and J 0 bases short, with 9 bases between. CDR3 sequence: CASGTVSTDTQYF. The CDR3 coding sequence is TGTGCCAGCGGGACGGTGAGCACAGATACGCAGTATTTT.

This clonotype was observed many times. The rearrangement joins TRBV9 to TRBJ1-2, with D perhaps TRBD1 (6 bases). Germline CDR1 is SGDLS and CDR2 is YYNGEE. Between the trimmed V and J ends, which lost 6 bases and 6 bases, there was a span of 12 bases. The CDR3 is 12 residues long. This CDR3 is CASKGVRDGYTF. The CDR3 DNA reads TGTGCCAGCAAGGGGGTTCGTGATGGCTACACCTTC.

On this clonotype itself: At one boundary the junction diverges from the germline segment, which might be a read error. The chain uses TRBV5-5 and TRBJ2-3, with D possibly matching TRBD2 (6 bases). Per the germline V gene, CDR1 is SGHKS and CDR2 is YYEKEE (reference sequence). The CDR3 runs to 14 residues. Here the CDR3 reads CDSDAGGVWDTQYF. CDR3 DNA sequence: TGTGACAGCGACGCTGGAGGGGTTTGGGATACGCAGTATTTT.

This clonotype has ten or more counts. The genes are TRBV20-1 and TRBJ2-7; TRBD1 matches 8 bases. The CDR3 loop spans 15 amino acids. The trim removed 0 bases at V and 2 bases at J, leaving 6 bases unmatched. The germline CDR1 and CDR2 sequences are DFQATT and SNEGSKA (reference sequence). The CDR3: CSARDAQGAPYEQYF. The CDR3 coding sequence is TGCAGTGCTAGAGATGCGCAGGGGGCCCCCTACGAGCAGTACTTC.

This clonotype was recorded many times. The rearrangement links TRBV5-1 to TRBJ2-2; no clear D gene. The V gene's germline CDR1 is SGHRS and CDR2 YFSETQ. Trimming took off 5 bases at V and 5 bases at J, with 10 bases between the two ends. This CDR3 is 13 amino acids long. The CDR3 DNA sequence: TGCGCCAGCAGACCCGAACGGACCGGGGAGCTGTTTTTT. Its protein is CASRPERTGELFF.

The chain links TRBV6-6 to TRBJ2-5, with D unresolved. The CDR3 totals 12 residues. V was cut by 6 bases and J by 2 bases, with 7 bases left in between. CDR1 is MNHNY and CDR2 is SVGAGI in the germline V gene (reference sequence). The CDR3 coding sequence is TGTGCCAGCAGCCCGCGACAAGAGACCCAGTACTTC. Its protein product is CASSPRQETQYF.

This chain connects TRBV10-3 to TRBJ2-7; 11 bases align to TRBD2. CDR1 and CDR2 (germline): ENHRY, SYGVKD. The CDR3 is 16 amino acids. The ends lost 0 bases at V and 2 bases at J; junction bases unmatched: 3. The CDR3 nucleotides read TGTGCCATCAGTGAGTCCGGGACTAGCGGAACCTACGAGCAGTACTTC. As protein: CAISESGTSGTYEQYF.

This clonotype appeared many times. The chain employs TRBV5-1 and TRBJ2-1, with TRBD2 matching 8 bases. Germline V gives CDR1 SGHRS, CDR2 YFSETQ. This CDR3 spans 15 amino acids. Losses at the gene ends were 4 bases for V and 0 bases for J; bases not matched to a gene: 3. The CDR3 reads CASSPLAGSYNEQFF. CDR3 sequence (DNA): TGCGCCAGCAGCCCCCTAGCGGGCTCCTACAATGAGCAGTTCTTC. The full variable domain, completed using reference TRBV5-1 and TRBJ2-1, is KAGVTQTPRYLIKTRGQQVTLSCSPISGHRSVSWYQQTPGQGLQFLFEYFSETQRNKGNFPGRFSGRQFSNSRSEMNVSTLELGDSALYLCASSPLAGSYNEQFFGPGTRLTVL.

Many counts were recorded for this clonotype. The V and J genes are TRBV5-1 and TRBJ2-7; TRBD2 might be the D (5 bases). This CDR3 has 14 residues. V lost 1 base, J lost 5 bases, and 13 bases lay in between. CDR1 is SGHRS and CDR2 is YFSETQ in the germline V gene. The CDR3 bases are TGCGCCAGCAGCTTGCGGGGAACCCTGGACGAGCAGTACTTC. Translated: CASSLRGTLDEQYF. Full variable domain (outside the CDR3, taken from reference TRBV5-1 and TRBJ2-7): KAGVTQTPRYLIKTRGQQVTLSCSPISGHRSVSWYQQTPGQGLQFLFEYFSETQRNKGNFPGRFSGRQFSNSRSEMNVSTLELGDSALYLCASSLRGTLDEQYFGPGTRLTVT.

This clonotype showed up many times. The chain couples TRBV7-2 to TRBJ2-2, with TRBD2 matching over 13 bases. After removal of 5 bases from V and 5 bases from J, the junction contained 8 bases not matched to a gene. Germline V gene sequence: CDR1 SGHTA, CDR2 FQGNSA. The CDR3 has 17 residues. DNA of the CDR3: TGTGCCAGCAGCGAGGGACTAGCGGGATCAGGGACCGGGGAGCTGTTTTTT. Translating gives CASSEGLAGSGTGELFF.

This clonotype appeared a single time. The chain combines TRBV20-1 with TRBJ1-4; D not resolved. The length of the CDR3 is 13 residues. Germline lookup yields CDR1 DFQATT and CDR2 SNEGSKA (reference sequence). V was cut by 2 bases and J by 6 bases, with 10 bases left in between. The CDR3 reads CSARPDVYEKLFF. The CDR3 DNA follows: TGCAGTGCTAGACCAGACGTTTATGAAAAACTGTTTTTT.

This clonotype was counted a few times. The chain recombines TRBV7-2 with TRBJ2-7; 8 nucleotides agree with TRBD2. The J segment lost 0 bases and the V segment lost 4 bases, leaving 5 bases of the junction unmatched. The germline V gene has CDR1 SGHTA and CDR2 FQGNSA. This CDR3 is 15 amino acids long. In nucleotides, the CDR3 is TGTGCCAGCAGCTCCACGCGGGGGGACTCCTACGAGCAGTACTTC. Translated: CASSSTRGDSYEQYF.

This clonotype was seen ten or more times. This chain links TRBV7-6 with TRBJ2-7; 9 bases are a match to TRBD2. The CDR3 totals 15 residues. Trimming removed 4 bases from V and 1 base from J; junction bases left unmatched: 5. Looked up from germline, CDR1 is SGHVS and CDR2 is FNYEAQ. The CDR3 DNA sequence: TGTGCCAGCAGCTCACTAGCGGGTGCTTCCTACGAGCAGTACTTC. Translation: CASSSLAGASYEQYF.

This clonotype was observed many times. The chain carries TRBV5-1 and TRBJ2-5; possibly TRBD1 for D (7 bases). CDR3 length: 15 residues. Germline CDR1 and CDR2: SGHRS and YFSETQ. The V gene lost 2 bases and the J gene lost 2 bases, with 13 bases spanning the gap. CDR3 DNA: TGCGCCAGCAGCTTACAGGGGACTGGGCAAGAGACCCAGTACTTC. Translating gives CASSLQGTGQETQYF.